Described below is a single TCR beta chain sequence and its context. As yet, its antigen is unknown. Treatment defined: randomized to nivolumab then ipilimumab (arm A) or the reverse (arm B). DNA-damaging chemotherapy had not been given to any patient beforehand. These data come from a study of sequential checkpoint blockade in melanoma. Study information: After nivolumab or ipilimumab alone, over 20 patients had week-13 rebiopsies. Study results and limitations: Rising tumor T-cell fraction and clonality meant about 30 times likelier benefit. In arm A, pretreatment tumor clonality was associated with response.

Only in-frame clones appear in the TCRdb table, and some are missing; sequencing was by immunoSEQ multiplex PCR. Counted here are 10,000 to 15,000 clones, approximately 24% occurring once; the ten biggest clones make up roughly a fifth. The sample in question was tumor tissue (inferred from file names), obtained from a patient given nivolumab and ipilimumab in sequence. This receptor was obtained from a human donor with melanoma.

The CDR3 DNA reads TGCGCCAGCAGCTTGGCAGCGGGGTCTAGCACAGATACGCAGTATTTT. Amino acids: CASSLAAGSSTDTQYF. The chain recombines TRBV5-1 with TRBJ2-3, with 7 bases that match TRBD2. Trimming took 0 bases from V and 0 from J; bases not matched to a gene: 4. This CDR3 spans 16 amino acids. Germline V gene lookup returns CDR1 SGHRS and CDR2 YFSETQ.